This T cell receptor (beta chain) derives from a study of blood T cell repertoires in COVID-19. Study-level background: Donors in the United States, Italy and Spain gave samples during acute or convalescent COVID-19. In each case, the material was cDNA or gDNA derived from T cells, B-cell-depleted T cells, or PBMCs.

Authors' methods: How many nucleated cells were present was estimated from reference gene primer amplification. Sequencing was performed with immunoSEQ multiplex PCR; in TCRdb, only in-frame clones are kept and a portion is missing. The V and J calls and clone size are taken from that table; D and trimming were inferred from the DNA. The sample carries 150,000 to 200,000 clones, over 75% recorded once. CDR1 and CDR2 (germline): WSHSY, SAAADI. This CDR3 has 12 residues. Trimming took off 2 bases at V and 7 bases at J, with 6 bases between the two ends. The TCR originated in a middle-aged man who had recovered from COVID-19. This chain joins TRBV10-2 and TRBJ2-1; D gene uncertain. Material for sequencing was peripheral blood. The CDR3 nucleotides are TGCGCCAGCAGTGAGGTACTTAATGAGCAGTTCTTC. Translation gives CASSEVLNEQFF.